This is a list of T cell receptor beta chains from one sample in a study of post-analysis software for immune sequencing data. In TCRdb, the PCR reads were re-called with MiXCR into one record per CDR3 protein. The table has 650,000 to 850,000 distinct CDR3 sequences, about 45% seen once; the top ten hold 4.9%. The specimen was blood. Receptor source: a girl aged 5 to 17 with multiple sclerosis. CDR3s include the opening cysteine and the closing phenylalanine or tryptophan. Fields, in order: D gene, J gene, V gene, clone size, CDR3 DNA, CDR3 protein. A D gene is named only where the DNA matches it firmly. Clone size, where shown, is once, few, many, or a class for clones that have expanded.

. | TRBJ1-6 | TRBV7-9 | . | TGTGCCAGCAGCTTAGAAGGGTCCCATAATTCACCCCTCCACTTT | CASSLEGSHNSPLHF
. | TRBJ2-6 | TRBV29-1 | many | TGCAGCGTTGAGATCCCCGGAGGGCCTCTCTTCTCTGGGGCCAACGTCCTGACTTTC | CSVEIPGGPLFSGANVLTF
TRBD2 | TRBJ2-1 | TRBV14 | . | TGTGCCAGCTCCGGAAGAATTAGCGGGAGGGCTAATGAGCAGTTCTTC | CASSGRISGRANEQFF
TRBD2 | TRBJ2-5 | TRBV9 | . | TGTGCCAGCAGCGTAGGGGTCCTAGCGGGCCAACAAGAGACCCAGTACTTC | CASSVGVLAGQQETQYF
. | TRBJ2-7 | TRBV4-1 | few | TGCGCCAGCAGCCATGGCGACAGGTTTCCCGACGAGCAGTACTTC | CASSHGDRFPDEQYF
TRBD2 | TRBJ2-1 | TRBV7-2 | . | TGTGCCAGCAGCCTCGAGCGGGGGGGCACAAATGAGCAGTTCTTC | CASSLERGGTNEQFF
. | TRBJ2-1 | TRBV28 | . | TGTGTCAGCACCCTGCCATCGACAGTGCCTCCTGGTGAGCAGTTCTTC | CVSTLPSTVPPGEQFF
TRBD1 | TRBJ1-3 | TRBV7-6 | . | TGTGCCAGCAGTTCGGCAGTCGGACAGGGAGTTGGAAACACCATATATTTT | CASSSAVGQGVGNTIYF
. | TRBJ2-7 | TRBV5-1 | once | TGCGCCAGCAGTATTGGGGGGCTCGTGGACGAGCAGTACTTC | CASSIGGLVDEQYF
TRBD2 | TRBJ2-7 | TRBV29-1 | . | TGCAGCGTGGCCCCGTCGACTAGCGGGGGCTACGAGCAGTACTTC | CSVAPSTSGGYEQYF
TRBD2 | TRBJ2-3 | TRBV7-2 | few | TGTGCCAGCAGCTTAGATCCGGGACTAAGCACAGATACGCAGTATTTT | CASSLDPGLSTDTQYF
. | TRBJ2-7 | TRBV12-3/TRBV12-4 | . | TGTGCCAGCAGCCCCAGGAGCGTTGGCGAGCAGTACTTC | CASSPRSVGEQYF
TRBD1 | TRBJ1-1 | TRBV4-3 | few | TGCGCCAGCAGCCAAGGGGCAGGGGGTCTGGACACTGAAGCTTTCTTT | CASSQGAGGLDTEAFF
. | TRBJ1-4 | TRBV6-1 | few | TGTGCCAGCAGAACCACAAATGAAAAACTGTTTTTT | CASRTTNEKLFF
TRBD1 | TRBJ2-1 | TRBV7-9 | once | TGTGCCAGCAGCTCGCAGGACAGGGGGCCCTACAATGAGCAGTTCTTC | CASSSQDRGPYNEQFF
TRBD2 | TRBJ2-7 | TRBV20-1 | few | TGCAGTGCTTCCTTCCCGGGACTAGCGGGAGGGTACGAGCAGTACTTC | CSASFPGLAGGYEQYF
TRBD2 | TRBJ2-2 | TRBV20-1 | . | TGCAGTGCTAGGGGACTAGATACCGGGGAGCTGTTTTTT | CSARGLDTGELFF
. | TRBJ2-7 | TRBV27 | . | TGTGCCAGCAGTTCCCCTCCTAAAGAGCAGTACTTC | CASSSPPKEQYF
. | TRBJ2-1 | TRBV7-2 | . | TGTGCCAGCAGCTTAGTGGTGCCCTATAGAGAGCAGTTCTTC | CASSLVVPYREQFF
TRBD1 | TRBJ2-5 | TRBV29-1 | . | TGCAGCGTCGCAGGCGGGACAGGGGAAGAGACCCAGTACTTC | CSVAGGTGEETQYF
. | TRBJ1-4 | TRBV20-1 | . | TGCAGTGCCACAGCTACTAATGAAAAACTGTTTTTT | CSATATNEKLFF
. | TRBJ2-2 | TRBV28 | . | TGTGCCAGCAGTTTTGGTCAGTGGGAGCTGTTTTTT | CASSFGQWELFF
. | TRBJ1-5 | TRBV3-1 | . | TGTGCCAGCAGCCAACGTGGGAATACCAATCAGCCCCAGCATTTT | CASSQRGNTNQPQHF
. | TRBJ2-1 | TRBV5-1 | . | TGCGCCAGCAGCTTGGTCCGGGACTCGCACCACAATGAGCAGTTCTTC | CASSLVRDSHHNEQFF
. | TRBJ2-7 | TRBV20-1 | . | TGCAGTGCTAGGAGGGGGACCGCTACCTACGAGCAGTACTTC | CSARRGTATYEQYF
. | TRBJ2-7 | TRBV7-4 | many | TGTGCCAGCAGCCTCGGAACAGGACTGATCTACGAGCAGTACTTC | CASSLGTGLIYEQYF
. | TRBJ2-6 | TRBV29-1 | once | TGCAGCGTCACTAGGACTGGGGCCAACGTCCTGACTTTC | CSVTRTGANVLTF
TRBD2 | TRBJ2-3 | TRBV15 | few | TGTGCCACCAGCAGAGCCGTGGCTAGCGGGTTCACAGATACGCAGTATTTT | CATSRAVASGFTDTQYF
TRBD2 | TRBJ2-7 | TRBV20-1 | . | TGCAGTGCTGCCCTAGCGGGAGGTTCCTACGAGCAGTACTTC | CSAALAGGSYEQYF
. | TRBJ2-7 | TRBV4-2 | . | TGTGCCAGCAGCTCTGGATTGGGCTACGAGCAGTACTTC | CASSSGLGYEQYF
TRBD2 | TRBJ2-1 | TRBV6-4 | few | TGTGCCAGCGGACTAGCGGGATCTCCTCGCAATGAGCAGTTCTTC | CASGLAGSPRNEQFF
. | TRBJ2-1 | TRBV20-1 | . | TGCAGTGCTAAGGAGTACGATTGGACCGAGCAGTTCTTC | CSAKEYDWTEQFF
TRBD1 | TRBJ1-2 | TRBV7-2 | . | TGTGCCAGCAGCGTCCGACAGGGTGCTAACTATGGCTACACCTTC | CASSVRQGANYGYTF